The 32 T cell receptor beta chains below were found in one sample sequenced in a study of beta chain features in type 1 diabetes. Study results and limitations: Moderately but significantly shorter TCRB CDR3s were found in Type 1 diabetes patients in all four CD4+ subsets.

What these receptors recognize is not known. The whole isolated RNA underwent reverse transcription, so sequencing captured expressed TCRB transcripts. Sequencing was performed with immunoSEQ multiplex PCR; in TCRdb, only in-frame clones are kept and a portion is missing. The data contain 250,000 or so clones, approximately 15% of them seen just once; the ten biggest clones take up just under 0.02%. The specimen was naive CD4+ T cells from blood. The source of these receptors is a man aged 30 to 39 with type 1 diabetes.

Notes on this clone: Other DNA sequences in the same sample also yield this CDR3. The chain couples TRBV5-1 to TRBJ2-5; a weak D match, TRBD1 (6 bases). CDR1 SGHRS and CDR2 YFSETQ come from the germline V gene. Trimming cost V 0 bases and J 2 bases, with 8 bases left between them. This CDR3 spans 14 amino acids. The CDR3 region is CASSLGTAQETQYF. The CDR3, as DNA: TGCGCCAGCAGCTTGGGGACAGCGCAAGAGACCCAGTACTTC.

The V call is TRBV4-1, the J call TRBJ2-6; 12 nucleotides align to TRBD1. Looked up from germline, CDR1 is MGHRA and CDR2 is YSYEKL. This CDR3 comprises 18 residues. Germline trimming cut 4 bases from V and 4 bases from J; bases unmatched to any gene: 8. The CDR3 coding sequence is TGCGCCAGCAGCCCGGGACAGGGGGCGCTTTCAGGGGCCAACGTCCTGACTTTC. Translated, it gives CASSPGQGALSGANVLTF.

J is TRBJ1-6 and V is TRBV30; D gene uncertain. CDR1 and CDR2 (germline): GTSNPN, SVGIG (reference sequence). This CDR3 is 15 amino acids long. V lost 2 bases and J lost 11, with 19 bases in between. This chain's CDR3 is CAWSIMGGAGTPLHF. The CDR3 DNA reads as TGTGCCTGGAGTATCATGGGCGGCGCGGGGACACCCCTCCACTTT. Full variable domain (outside the CDR3, taken from reference TRBV30 and TRBJ1-6): SQTIHQWPATLVQPVGSPLSLECTVEGTSNPNLYWYRQAAGRGLQLLFYSVGIGQISSEVPQNLSASRPQDRQFILSSKKLLLSDSGFYLCAWSIMGGAGTPLHFGNGTRLTVT.

Concerning this clone: Distinct nucleotide sequences in the sample also encode this CDR3. This rearrangement joins TRBV9 to TRBJ2-1; 9 bases fit TRBD2. V lost 0 bases to trimming and J lost 3 bases; unmatched junction nucleotides: 4. Germline V CDR1 and CDR2: SGDLS, YYNGEE. The CDR3 runs to 16 residues. The CDR3 protein is CASSVGGSGSYNEQFF. CDR3 coding DNA: TGTGCCAGCAGCGTAGGGGGTAGCGGGAGCTACAATGAGCAGTTCTTC. Full variable domain (missing parts from reference TRBV9 and TRBJ2-1): DSGVTQTPKHLITATGQRVTLRCSPRSGDLSVYWYQQSLDQGLQFLIQYYNGEERAKGNILERFSAQQFPDLHSELNLSSLELGDSALYFCASSVGGSGSYNEQFFGPGTRLTVL.

This clone was counted between two and nine times. This chain uses TRBV19 with TRBJ2-1, with 16 bases aligning to TRBD2. Germline CDR1 is LNHDA and CDR2 is SQIVND (reference sequence). Trimming at V came to 5 bases and at J to 8 bases, leaving 0 bases not matched to a gene. This CDR3 contains 14 residues. The CDR3 nucleotides are TGTGCCAGTAGTGGGACTAGCGGGGGGGATGAGCAGTTCTTC. Protein: CASSGTSGGDEQFF.

The V and J genes are TRBV9 and TRBJ2-1; 12 bases are a match to TRBD2. This CDR3 is built from 17 residues. V shed 0 bases and J 2 bases; nucleotides not matched to a gene: 3. Germline V lookup: CDR1 SGDLS, CDR2 YYNGEE. For the CDR3, the DNA is TGTGCCAGCAGCGTAGATCGACTAGCGGGGGCCTACAATGAGCAGTTCTTC. This codes for CASSVDRLAGAYNEQFF.

The J gene is TRBJ2-3, the V gene TRBV2; 10 nucleotides align to TRBD2. This CDR3 comprises 16 residues. Per the germline V gene, CDR1 is SNHLY and CDR2 is FYNNEI. J lost 4 bases, V lost 6 bases, and 10 bases had no gene match. CDR3 loop: CASRASSGRGADTQYF. Written as DNA, the CDR3 is TGTGCCAGCAGAGCCTCTAGCGGGAGAGGGGCAGATACGCAGTATTTT.

The V call is TRBV6-1, the J call TRBJ1-5; 7 bases line up with TRBD1. V trimming: 8 bases; J trimming: 1 base; junction bases outside the gene matches: 5. Germline CDR1 reads MNHNS; CDR2 reads SASEGT. The length of the CDR3 is 14 residues. CDR3 nucleotides: TGTGCCAGCCGTACAGGGGAGAGCAATCAGCCCCAGCATTTT. Amino acid sequence: CASRTGESNQPQHF.

V usage is TRBV29-1 and J usage is TRBJ2-1; 9 bases map to TRBD1. J gave up 9 bases and V 7 bases, and 10 bases lay outside the gene matches. Germline V gene lookup returns CDR1 SQVTM and CDR2 ANQGSEA. The CDR3 has 13 residues. The CDR3 region has the DNA TGCAGCGCCGAACGGGGGACAGGGAGTGAGCAGTTCTTC. It encodes CSAERGTGSEQFF.

This clone was counted a few times. This chain joins TRBV7-2 and TRBJ2-2; maybe TRBD2 (5 bases). The CDR3 consists of 15 residues. The germline V and J ends were trimmed by 1 base and 8 bases, with 14 bases remaining between them. Germline CDR1 reads SGHTA; CDR2 reads FQGNSA. Here the CDR3 DNA reads TGTGCCAGCAGCTTAGGGTTAGCGCAAGGTGGGGAGCTGTTTTTT. Residues: CASSLGLAQGGELFF.

This clone was found a few times. The genes are TRBV29-1 and TRBJ1-1, with a tentative D call TRBD1 (5 bases). Germline V gene data show CDR1 as SQVTM and CDR2 as ANQGSEA. V lost 7 bases to trimming and J lost 1 base, with 10 bases between them. The CDR3 is made up of 12 amino acids. CDR3 residues: CSGGAANTEAFF. CDR3 sequence (DNA): TGCAGCGGTGGGGCAGCGAACACTGAAGCTTTCTTT. The full variable domain, in which reference TRBV29-1 and TRBJ1-1 provide the parts outside the CDR3, is SAVISQKPSRDICQRGTSLTIQCQVDSQVTMMFWYRQQPGQSLTLIATANQGSEATYESGFVIDKFPISRPNLTFSTLTVSNMSPEDSSIYLCSGGAANTEAFFGQGTRLTVV.

This chain uses TRBV19 with TRBJ2-1, with D perhaps TRBD2 (5 bases). V lost 6 bases and J lost 7, with 16 bases in between. Germline lookup yields CDR1 LNHDA and CDR2 SQIVND (reference sequence). This CDR3 is 14 amino acids long. The CDR3 DNA reads as TGTGCCAGTAGGAGCCCGAGGGATAGGAATGAGCAGTTCTTC. Its translation: CASRSPRDRNEQFF.

This clone has only a few counts. The chain links TRBV7-9 to TRBJ2-7, with D maybe TRBD1 (6 bases). This CDR3 comprises 14 residues. Germline V gene data show CDR1 as SEHNR and CDR2 as FQNEAQ (reference sequence). The V and J ends lost 4 bases and 3 bases respectively, with 13 bases between them. Here the CDR3 reads CASSSLTGNYEQYF. The CDR3 nucleotides read TGTGCCAGCAGCTCCTTGACAGGAAACTACGAGCAGTACTTC.

This clone turned up a few times. The V and J genes are TRBV4-1 and TRBJ2-5, with 10 bases identical to TRBD2. Germline CDR1 is MGHRA and CDR2 is YSYEKL. V dropped 2 bases and J dropped 5; count of bases not matched to a gene: 11. The CDR3 covers 17 residues. The CDR3: CASSQSASGGLGETQYF. As DNA, the CDR3 is TGCGCCAGCAGCCAATCTGCTAGCGGGGGCCTAGGGGAGACCCAGTACTTC.

This clone has only a few counts. This chain joins TRBV7-9 and TRBJ2-7; TRBD1 matches 11 bases. The V segment lost 5 bases and the J segment 3 bases; nucleotides outside the gene matches: 3. There are 14 residues in the CDR3. Germline CDR1 is SEHNR and CDR2 is FQNEAQ (reference sequence). In nucleotides, the CDR3 is TGTGCCAGCAGCCCAGGGACAGGGGGCTACGAGCAGTACTTC. Protein: CASSPGTGGYEQYF.

The CDR3 nucleotides read TGTGCCAGCAGCTTCAGACAGATGAACACTGAAGCTTTCTTT. Residues: CASSFRQMNTEAFF. The chain couples TRBV5-7 to TRBJ1-1; D perhaps matches TRBD1 (5 bases). TRBV5-7 is sorted into the ORF group, with uncertain function. Trimming left V 2 bases short and J 0 bases short, with 8 bases between. The CDR3 extends over 14 amino acids.

This chain connects TRBV5-1 to TRBJ2-1; 13 nucleotides line up with TRBD2. CDR1 is SGHRS, CDR2 YFSETQ, per germline. V was clipped by 5 bases and J by 10 bases; unmatched bases: 15. The CDR3 extends over 17 amino acids. The DNA of the CDR3 is TGCGCCAGCAGTCCCGGGACTAGCGGGGATTCCTACAGGGAGCAGTTCTTC. Its translation: CASSPGTSGDSYREQFF.

This clone appeared a few times. The chain employs TRBV5-1 and TRBJ2-1; possible D gene TRBD2, 6 bases. Trimming stripped 0 bases from V and 10 bases from J, with 14 bases between. This CDR3 has 14 amino acids. The germline V gene encodes CDR1 SGHRS and CDR2 YFSETQ. The CDR3 DNA follows: TGCGCCAGCAGCTTGGAGGGAAGTGGGAGGGAGCAGTTCTTC. This encodes CASSLEGSGREQFF.

The chain is built from TRBV4-1 and TRBJ2-3; 16 bases map to TRBD2. V was pared by 4 bases and J by 1 base, with 8 bases of the junction left unmatched. Germline V lookup: CDR1 MGHRA, CDR2 YSYEKL. This CDR3 region has 19 residues. CDR3 amino acids: CASSRGTSGGASGTDTQYF. The DNA of the CDR3 is TGCGCCAGCAGCCGAGGGACTAGCGGGGGGGCTAGCGGCACAGATACGCAGTATTTT.

There are a few counts of this clone. This sample includes further DNA sequences coding for the same CDR3. The J gene is TRBJ1-1, the V gene TRBV9, with D possibly matching TRBD1 (6 bases). Per germline, CDR1 SGDLS and CDR2 YYNGEE. The CDR3 contains 14 residues. V lost 0 bases and J lost 4, with 10 bases in between. In DNA form, the CDR3 reads TGTGCCAGCAGCGTAGCAGGGGTGGGCACTGAAGCTTTCTTT. Its protein is CASSVAGVGTEAFF.

This chain links TRBV6-6 with TRBJ1-2; D gene ambiguous. The CDR3 loop spans 13 amino acids. Trimming removed 4 bases at V and 8 bases at J, with 14 bases between. Germline V lookup: CDR1 MNHNY, CDR2 SVGAGI (reference sequence). The CDR3 DNA reads as TGTGCCAGCAGTTTAGAGGAGCACGGCGGCTACACCTTC. Translation gives CASSLEEHGGYTF.

For the CDR3, the DNA is TGTGCCAGCAGCCCAGGCGAACACAATGAGCAGTTCTTC. This gives the protein CASSPGEHNEQFF. The V gene is TRBV11-3, the J gene TRBJ2-1; D gene ambiguous. Trimming left V 5 bases short and J 5 bases short, with 10 bases between. Germline CDR1 reads SGHNT; CDR2 reads YENEEA. The CDR3 is made up of 13 amino acids.

V usage is TRBV5-6 and J usage is TRBJ2-5; D might be TRBD2 (6 bases). V dropped 0 bases and J dropped 5 bases, with 14 bases sitting between them. The length of the CDR3 is 15 residues. Germline V gives CDR1 SGHDT, CDR2 YYEEEE. CDR3 region: CASSLGWRATETQYF. The CDR3 DNA reads as TGTGCCAGCAGCTTGGGCTGGAGGGCCACTGAGACCCAGTACTTC.

The V call is TRBV11-2, the J call TRBJ2-1; D possibly corresponds to TRBD2 (5 bases). V lost 4 bases to trimming and J lost 4 bases, with 11 bases between them. The germline V gene encodes CDR1 SGHAT and CDR2 FQNNGV. CDR3 length: 14 residues. The CDR3 loop is CASSSPRLYNEQFF. The DNA of the CDR3 is TGTGCCAGCAGCTCCCCCAGACTATACAATGAGCAGTTCTTC.

This clone was counted only a few times. The V and J genes are TRBV19 and TRBJ1-4; TRBD1 matches 9 bases. From germline, CDR1 is LNHDA and CDR2 SQIVND (reference sequence). The CDR3 runs to 14 residues. The V segment lost 6 bases and the J segment 7 bases; nucleotides outside the gene matches: 6. In DNA form, the CDR3 reads TGTGCCAGTAGACCACAGGGGGCTGGTGAAAAACTGTTTTTT. It codes for CASRPQGAGEKLFF.

The CDR3, as DNA: TGTGCCAGCAGCCCGGACAGGGGTCACGGGGAGCTGTTTTTT. Translated, it gives CASSPDRGHGELFF. The chain is built from TRBV2 and TRBJ2-2, with 9 positions matching TRBD1. This CDR3 has 14 amino acids. Germline CDR1 reads SNHLY; CDR2 reads FYNNEI. The V and J ends lost 6 bases and 7 bases, in that order; junction bases with no gene match: 6.

This clone has more than one count but fewer than ten. V usage is TRBV19 and J usage is TRBJ1-2; 8 positions match TRBD1. This CDR3 is 18 amino acids long. J lost 3 bases, V lost 4 bases, and 16 bases had no gene match. CDR1 and CDR2 (germline): LNHDA, SQIVND (reference sequence). In DNA, the CDR3 is TGTGCCAGTAGTAGGTACCCTCCTGGCCAGGGGGCGGACTATGGCTACACCTTC. As protein: CASSRYPPGQGADYGYTF.

In this sample, this clone turned up a few times. V and J are TRBV9 and TRBJ1-2, with 8 bases matching TRBD1. CDR3 size: 16 residues. Germline loops: CDR1 SGDLS, CDR2 YYNGEE. V gave up 0 bases and J gave up 8 bases; unmatched junction bases: 12. CDR3 in amino acids: CASSVGAGGPQRGYTF. The CDR3 DNA sequence: TGTGCCAGCAGCGTAGGGGCAGGGGGCCCCCAGAGGGGCTACACCTTC.

This clone was detected only a few times. The rearrangement links TRBV7-2 to TRBJ2-3; 8 bases line up with TRBD2. The V and J ends lost 5 bases and 4 bases, in that order; junction bases with no gene match: 14. Germline assignment: CDR1 SGHTA and CDR2 FQGNSA. The CDR3 runs to 17 residues. The CDR3 reads CASSRVQAGEGSDTQYF. The CDR3 nucleotides read TGTGCCAGCAGCCGAGTCCAAGCGGGAGAGGGATCAGATACGCAGTATTTT.

This clone has more than one count but fewer than ten. The gene calls are TRBV10-3 and TRBJ2-7; TRBD1 is a possible D gene (5 bases). This CDR3 has 14 amino acids. In germline, CDR1 is ENHRY, CDR2 SYGVKD. V dropped 0 bases and J dropped 5 bases, with 11 bases sitting between them. CDR3 sequence reads: CAISESVVGDEQYF. CDR3 in DNA: TGTGCCATCAGTGAGTCGGTTGTAGGGGACGAGCAGTACTTC.

This clone turned up a few times. This sequence joins TRBV19 and TRBJ2-7, with 8 bases aligning to TRBD1. V lost 7 bases and J lost 3; bases outside the gene matches: 11. CDR1 and CDR2 (germline): LNHDA, SQIVND (reference sequence). This CDR3 contains 15 residues. CDR3 in amino acids: CASTKRGTGDYEQYF. For the CDR3, the DNA is TGTGCCAGTACCAAAAGAGGGACAGGTGACTACGAGCAGTACTTC.

The chain has TRBV30 and TRBJ1-1; no definite D call. Deletions cut 4 bases from V and 1 base from J, with 7 bases between. The CDR3 has 12 amino acids. Per germline, CDR1 GTSNPN and CDR2 SVGIG (reference sequence). Here the CDR3 DNA reads TGTGCCTGGATTCAGGCGAACACTGAAGCTTTCTTT. It yields the protein CAWIQANTEAFF.